This T cell receptor beta chain was found in a study of T cells in localized non-small cell lung cancer. Generated by immunoSEQ multiplex PCR, the TCRdb table keeps only in-frame clones and is missing some. Among 30,000 to 35,000 clones listed, around nine tenths were seen once. The germline gives CDR1 MNHNY, CDR2 SVGAGI (reference sequence). The V and J ends lost 2 bases and 4 bases, in that order; junction bases with no gene match: 7. This CDR3 comprises 15 residues. The TCR sequence derives from a woman aged 35 to 75 with stage I lung adenocarcinoma. The rearrangement uses TRBV6-6 and TRBJ1-2; 7 bases align to TRBD1. The input for sequencing was peripheral blood, taken before any cancer treatment. CDR3 in amino acids: CASSYTTGFGYGYTF. DNA of the CDR3: TGTGCCAGCAGTTACACGACAGGGTTTGGCTATGGCTACACCTTC.